This T cell receptor beta chain was found in a study of T cells in Graves' hyperthyroidism and ophthalmopathy. This CDR3 contains 14 residues. Germline-derived CDR1 and CDR2 are LGHNA and YNFKEQ. V shed 3 bases and J shed 1 base, with 9 bases lying between them. The TCR beta CDR3 regions underwent amplification using RNA transcripts as the source. An initial round of RT-PCR targeting the TCR CDR3 relied on the HTBI primer set. TCRdb independently ran MiXCR on the multiplex PCR reads; one entry per CDR3 protein. The data hold roughly 520,000 distinct CDR3 sequences, with around 24% observed a single time. This clonotype was detected many times. Uncontrolled infection, other autoimmune disease, pregnancy and lactation each barred patients from inclusion.

The receptor's source is a young woman with Graves' ophthalmopathy. The sequenced sample consisted of blood. The J gene is TRBJ1-1, the V gene TRBV4-2, with a weak D call TRBD1 (5 bases). The CDR3, as DNA: TGTGCCAGCAGCCAGGGGACTGAGAACACTGAAGCTTTCTTT. Its protein product is CASSQGTENTEAFF.